The rows below give T cell receptor beta chains drawn from one sample of a study of glioma-infiltrating T cells. Using its own MiXCR run on the multiplex PCR reads, TCRdb lists one record per CDR3 protein. Here the sample spans approximately 400,000 distinct CDR3 sequences, 41% being singletons. The sequenced material came from glioma tissue, nonneoplastic brain tissue, or PBMCs (not recorded which). The receptors shown here come from a human donor with low-grade glioma or glioblastoma, undergoing nonglioma brain surgery, or in good health (not recorded which). Each CDR3 is given without its conserved first and last residue.

J gene,V gene,CDR3 protein
TRBJ1-1,TRBV4-1,ASSRRLYQDTKAF
TRBJ2-1,TRBV20-1,SARYPVVTYNEQF
TRBJ2-7,TRBV20-1,SASNDYEQY
TRBJ2-1,TRBV6-1,TSNPGLAGSYNEQF
TRBJ2-5,TRBV6-1,ASSPPSPTETQY
TRBJ2-5,TRBV7-3,ASSLGTKETQY
TRBJ1-5,TRBV2,ASSADSRGNQPQH
TRBJ2-7,TRBV4-2,ASSQDWREIPHEQY
TRBJ2-1,TRBV7-9,ASRAGTGYNEQF
TRBJ2-5,TRBV5-4,ASSFPPGRAQETQY
TRBJ2-5,TRBV15,ATSRTLDRGPETQY
TRBJ2-5,TRBV28,ASSLAGAQETQY
TRBJ1-4,TRBV7-2,ASSLYRLRGERLF
TRBJ2-1,TRBV20-1,SARDEAVYNEQF